The 7 T cell receptor beta chains in this list originate from one sample, sequenced in a study of blood T cell repertoires in COVID-19. Some clones are missing from TCRdb's copy, which holds only in-frame ones; the method was immunoSEQ multiplex PCR. The sample contains around 69,000 clones, more than 70% of which appear only once. Sequencing input: peripheral blood. These receptors all stem from a man aged 45-60 years with active COVID-19.

The chain uses TRBV18 and TRBJ1-2; 11 nucleotides match TRBD1. CDR1 is KGHSH and CDR2 is LQKENI in the germline V gene. This CDR3 spans 18 amino acids. J lost 7 bases, V lost 1 base, and 14 bases had no gene match. The CDR3 here is CASSPQIQSSGTGGGYTF. The CDR3 nucleotides read TGTGCCAGCTCACCACAAATTCAATCGTCCGGGACAGGGGGTGGCTACACCTTC.

The V gene is TRBV7-2, the J gene TRBJ2-7; D is unresolved. The CDR3 consists of 15 residues. Trimming took off 5 bases at V and 5 bases at J, with 19 bases between the two ends. Germline V lookup: CDR1 SGHTA, CDR2 FQGNSA. The CDR3 DNA sequence: TGTGCCAGCAGCCCGACTTACGGAAAGCGCCACGAGCAGTACTTC. Amino acid sequence: CASSPTYGKRHEQYF. Together with reference TRBV7-2 and TRBJ2-7, the CDR3 gives the full variable domain: GAGVSQSPSNKVTEKGKDVELRCDPISGHTALYWYRQSLGQGLEFLIYFQGNSAPDKSGLPSDRFSAERTGGSVSTLTIQRTQQEDSAVYLCASSPTYGKRHEQYFGPGTRLTVT.

CDR3 in DNA: TGTGCCAGCAGCTTAGGTAACAGGGGCTCTTCACCCCTCCACTTT. It specifies CASSLGNRGSSPLHF. The V call is TRBV7-2, the J call TRBJ1-6; TRBD1 aligns across 7 bases. V was pared by 1 base and J by 9 bases, with 6 bases of the junction left unmatched. The CDR3 runs 15 residues. Germline CDR1 is SGHTA and CDR2 is FQGNSA.

The chain carries TRBV4-1 and TRBJ2-3; D is perhaps TRBD2 (6 bases). Between the trimmed V and J ends, which lost 0 bases and 1 base, there was a span of 11 bases. The germline V gene has CDR1 MGHRA and CDR2 YSYEKL. CDR3 length equals 16 residues. CDR3 nucleotide sequence: TGCGCCAGCAGCCAAGAAGTCGGGAGTGGCACAGATACGCAGTATTTT. It yields the protein CASSQEVGSGTDTQYF.

V is TRBV24-1 and J is TRBJ2-1; weak D call: TRBD2 (5 bases). The length of the CDR3 is 13 residues. CDR1 and CDR2 from the germline V gene are KGHDR and SFDVKD. The V end lost 5 bases, the J end lost 7 bases, and 11 bases lay between the germline ends. The CDR3 bases are TGTGCCACCAGTGGCGGAGGATCAAATGAGCAGTTCTTC. Translation gives CATSGGGSNEQFF.

The chain has TRBV10-3 and TRBJ1-1, with TRBD1 matching over 7 bases. CDR1 and CDR2 from the germline V gene are ENHRY and SYGVKD. V lost 6 bases to trimming and J lost 7 bases; unmatched junction nucleotides: 5. The CDR3 has 12 amino acids. The CDR3 here is CAISPQGNEAFF. For the CDR3, the DNA is TGTGCCATCAGCCCACAGGGGAATGAAGCTTTCTTT.

The V and J genes are TRBV29-1 and TRBJ2-7; 11 bases fit TRBD2. This CDR3 has 13 residues. Germline V gene sequence: CDR1 SQVTM, CDR2 ANQGSEA. The trim removed 4 bases at V and 4 bases at J, leaving 3 bases unmatched. The CDR3 sequence: CSVGLAGRYEQYF. The CDR3 coding sequence is TGCAGCGTTGGACTAGCGGGAAGGTACGAGCAGTACTTC.